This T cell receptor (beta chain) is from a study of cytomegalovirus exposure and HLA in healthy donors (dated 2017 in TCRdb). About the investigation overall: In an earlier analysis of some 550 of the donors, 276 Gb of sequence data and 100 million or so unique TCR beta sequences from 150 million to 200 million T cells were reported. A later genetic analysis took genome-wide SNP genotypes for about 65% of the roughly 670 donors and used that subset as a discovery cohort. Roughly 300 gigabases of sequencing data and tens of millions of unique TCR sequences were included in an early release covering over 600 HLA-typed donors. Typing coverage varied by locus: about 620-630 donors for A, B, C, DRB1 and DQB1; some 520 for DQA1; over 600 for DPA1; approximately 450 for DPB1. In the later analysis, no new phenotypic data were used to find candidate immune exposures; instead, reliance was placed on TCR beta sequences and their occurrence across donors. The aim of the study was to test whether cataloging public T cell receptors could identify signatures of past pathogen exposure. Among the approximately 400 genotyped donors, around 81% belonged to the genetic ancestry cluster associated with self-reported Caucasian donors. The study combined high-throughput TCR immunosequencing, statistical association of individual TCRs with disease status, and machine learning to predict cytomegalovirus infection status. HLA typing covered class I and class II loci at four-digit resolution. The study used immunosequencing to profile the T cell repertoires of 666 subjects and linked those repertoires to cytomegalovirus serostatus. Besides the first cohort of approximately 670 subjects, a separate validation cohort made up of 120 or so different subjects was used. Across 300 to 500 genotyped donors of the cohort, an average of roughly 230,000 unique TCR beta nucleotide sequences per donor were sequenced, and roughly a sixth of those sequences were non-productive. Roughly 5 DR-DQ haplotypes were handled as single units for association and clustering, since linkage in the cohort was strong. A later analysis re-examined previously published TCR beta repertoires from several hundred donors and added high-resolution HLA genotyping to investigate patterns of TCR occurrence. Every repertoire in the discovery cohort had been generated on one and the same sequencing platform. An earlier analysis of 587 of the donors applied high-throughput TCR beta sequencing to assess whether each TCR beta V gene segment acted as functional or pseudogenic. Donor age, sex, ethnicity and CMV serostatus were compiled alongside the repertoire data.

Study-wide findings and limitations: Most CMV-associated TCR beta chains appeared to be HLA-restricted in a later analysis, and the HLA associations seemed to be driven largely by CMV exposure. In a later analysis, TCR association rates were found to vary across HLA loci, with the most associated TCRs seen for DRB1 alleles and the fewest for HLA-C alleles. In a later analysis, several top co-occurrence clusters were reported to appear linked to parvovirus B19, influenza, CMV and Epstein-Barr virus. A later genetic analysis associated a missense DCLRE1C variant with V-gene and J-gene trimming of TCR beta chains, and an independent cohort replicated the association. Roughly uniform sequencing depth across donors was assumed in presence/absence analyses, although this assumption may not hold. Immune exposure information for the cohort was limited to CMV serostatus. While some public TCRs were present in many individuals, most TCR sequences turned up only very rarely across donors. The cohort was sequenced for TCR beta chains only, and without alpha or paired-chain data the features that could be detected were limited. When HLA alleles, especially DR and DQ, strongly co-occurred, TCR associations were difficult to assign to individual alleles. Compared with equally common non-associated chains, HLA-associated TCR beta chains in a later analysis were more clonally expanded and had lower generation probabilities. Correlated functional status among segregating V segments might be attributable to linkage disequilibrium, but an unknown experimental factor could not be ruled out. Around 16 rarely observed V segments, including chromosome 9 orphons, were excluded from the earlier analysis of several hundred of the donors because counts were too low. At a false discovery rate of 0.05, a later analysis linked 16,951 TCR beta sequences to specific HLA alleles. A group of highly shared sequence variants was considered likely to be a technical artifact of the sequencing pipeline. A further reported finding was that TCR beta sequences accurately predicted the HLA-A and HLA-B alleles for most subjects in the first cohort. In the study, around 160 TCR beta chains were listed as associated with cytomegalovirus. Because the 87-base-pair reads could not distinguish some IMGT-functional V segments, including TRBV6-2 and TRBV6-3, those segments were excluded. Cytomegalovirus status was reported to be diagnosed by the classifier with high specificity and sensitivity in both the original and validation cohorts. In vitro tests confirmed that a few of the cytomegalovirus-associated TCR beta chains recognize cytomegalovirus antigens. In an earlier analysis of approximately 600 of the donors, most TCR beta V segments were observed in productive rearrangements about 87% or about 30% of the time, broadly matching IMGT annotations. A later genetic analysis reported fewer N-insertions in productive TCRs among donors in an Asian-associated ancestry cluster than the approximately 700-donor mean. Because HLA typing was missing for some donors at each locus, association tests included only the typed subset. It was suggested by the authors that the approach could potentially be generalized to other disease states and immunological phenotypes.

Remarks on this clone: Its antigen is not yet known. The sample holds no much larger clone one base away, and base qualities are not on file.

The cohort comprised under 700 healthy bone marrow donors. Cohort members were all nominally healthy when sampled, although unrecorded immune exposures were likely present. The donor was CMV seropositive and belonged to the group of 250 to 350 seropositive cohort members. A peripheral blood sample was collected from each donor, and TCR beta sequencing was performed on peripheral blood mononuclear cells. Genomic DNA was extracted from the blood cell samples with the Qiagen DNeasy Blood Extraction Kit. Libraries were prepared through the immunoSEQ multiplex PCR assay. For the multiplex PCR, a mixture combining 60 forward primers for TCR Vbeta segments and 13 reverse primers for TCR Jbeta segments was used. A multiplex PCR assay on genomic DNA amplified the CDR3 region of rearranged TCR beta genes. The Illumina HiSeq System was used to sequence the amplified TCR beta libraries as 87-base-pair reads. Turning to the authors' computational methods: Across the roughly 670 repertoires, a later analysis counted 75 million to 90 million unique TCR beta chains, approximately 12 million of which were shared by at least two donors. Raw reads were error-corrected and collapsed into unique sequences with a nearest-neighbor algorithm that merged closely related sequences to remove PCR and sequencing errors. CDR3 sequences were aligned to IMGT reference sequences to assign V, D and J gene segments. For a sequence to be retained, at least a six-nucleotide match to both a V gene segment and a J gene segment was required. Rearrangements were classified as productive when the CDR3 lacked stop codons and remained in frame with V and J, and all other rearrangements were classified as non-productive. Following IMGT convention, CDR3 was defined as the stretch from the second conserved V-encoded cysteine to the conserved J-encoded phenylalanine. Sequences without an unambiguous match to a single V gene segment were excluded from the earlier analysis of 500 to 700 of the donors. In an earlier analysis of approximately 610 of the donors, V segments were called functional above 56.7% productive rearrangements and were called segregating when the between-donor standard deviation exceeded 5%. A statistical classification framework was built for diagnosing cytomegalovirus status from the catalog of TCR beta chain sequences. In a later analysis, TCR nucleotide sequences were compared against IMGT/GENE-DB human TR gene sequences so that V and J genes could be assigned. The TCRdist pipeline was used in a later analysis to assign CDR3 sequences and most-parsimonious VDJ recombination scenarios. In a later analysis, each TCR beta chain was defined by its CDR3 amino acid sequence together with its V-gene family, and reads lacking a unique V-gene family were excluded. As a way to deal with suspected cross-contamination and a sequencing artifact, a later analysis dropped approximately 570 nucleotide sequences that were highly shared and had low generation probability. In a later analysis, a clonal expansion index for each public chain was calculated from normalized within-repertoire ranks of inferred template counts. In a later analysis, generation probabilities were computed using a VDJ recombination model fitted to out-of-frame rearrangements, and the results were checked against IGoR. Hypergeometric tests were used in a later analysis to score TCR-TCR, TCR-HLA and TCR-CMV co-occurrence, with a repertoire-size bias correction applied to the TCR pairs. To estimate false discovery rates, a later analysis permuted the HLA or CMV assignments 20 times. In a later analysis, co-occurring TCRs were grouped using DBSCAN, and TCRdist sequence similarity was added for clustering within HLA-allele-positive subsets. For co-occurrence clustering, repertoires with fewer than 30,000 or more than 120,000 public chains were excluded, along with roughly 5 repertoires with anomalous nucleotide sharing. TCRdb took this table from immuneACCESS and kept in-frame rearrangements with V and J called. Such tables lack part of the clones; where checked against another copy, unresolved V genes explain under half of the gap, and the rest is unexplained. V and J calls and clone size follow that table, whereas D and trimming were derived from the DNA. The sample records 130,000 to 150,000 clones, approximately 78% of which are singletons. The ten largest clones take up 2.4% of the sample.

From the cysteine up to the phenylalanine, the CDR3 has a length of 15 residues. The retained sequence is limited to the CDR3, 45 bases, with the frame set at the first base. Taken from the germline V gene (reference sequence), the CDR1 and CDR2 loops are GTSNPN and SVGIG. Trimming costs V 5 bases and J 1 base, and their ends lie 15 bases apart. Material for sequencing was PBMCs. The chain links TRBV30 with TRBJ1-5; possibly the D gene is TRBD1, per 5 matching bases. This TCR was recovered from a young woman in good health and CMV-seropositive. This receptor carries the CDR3 CAWADQTASNQPQHF. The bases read TGTGCCTGGGCGGACCAGACAGCCAGCAATCAGCCCCAGCATTTT.